This T cell receptor beta chain was sequenced during a study of Ad26.COV2.S vaccination and SARS-CoV-2 variants. Turning to the study itself: Ad26.COV2.S, an intramuscular injection, was given once or twice 56 days apart.

Study-level points and caveats: Placebo recipients and vaccine recipients were similar in non-spike TCR breadth.

Treatment specified: some 20 received Ad26.COV2.S at low or high dose, single or two shots; several received placebo; per-sample allocation not given. Vaccine and placebo recipients were sampled on day 63 after the first injection. Germline CDR1 reads SGHRS; CDR2 reads YFSETQ. Between the trimmed V and J ends, which lost 1 base and 3 bases, there was a span of 11 bases. The CDR3 covers 14 residues. Using immunoSEQ multiplex PCR, the repertoire was profiled, and TCRdb retains in-frame clones only, with some absent. The data contain roughly 390,000 clones, 70% to 90% of them singletons. Regarding this clone: What it binds is unknown.

This sequence was found in a person aged 18-60 years who received the Ad26.COV2.S COVID-19 vaccine or a placebo. The J gene is TRBJ2-7, the V gene TRBV5-1; no firm D call. The starting material was peripheral blood, obtained in a trial of Ad26.COV2.S vaccine versus placebo. CDR3 nucleotide sequence: TGCGCCAGCAGCTTGACATCGGGTGGCTACGAGCAGTACTTC. Its protein product is CASSLTSGGYEQYF.